The next 24 T cell receptor beta chains were all read from a single sample in a study of blood T cells in healthy people across ages (dated by TCRdb to 2015 to 2017). The library was generated by 5' RACE. Reads for this sample came from an Illumina HiSeq 2500. A second PCR of about 7 to 12 cycles was run with a J-beta primer mix and a sample-barcoded 5' primer. Starting from the raw public reads, TCRdb applied fastp trimming at Q25, assembled clones with MiXCR and retained in-frame beta chains. Entries are consolidated by CDR3 protein sequence, retaining the most common genes and DNA. The sample table holds 550,000 to 750,000 distinct CDR3 sequences, of which roughly 21% were seen once. The top ten clonotypes cover 3.6% of the sample. Sequences were obtained from blood. These receptors all stem from a man aged 65-85 years in good health.

The chain joins TRBV18 to TRBJ2-5, with D maybe TRBD2 (5 bases). The J call is uncertain, as TRBJ2-7 better fits the DNA end. The CDR3 covers 14 residues. CDR1 and CDR2 from the germline V gene are KGHSH and LQKENI. This chain's CDR3 is CASSPRGATYEQYF. In nucleotides, the CDR3 is TGTGCCAGCTCACCTCGGGGTGCGACCTACGAGCAGTACTTC.

The CDR3 spells CASSPPTGTSSYNEQFF. The CDR3 bases are TGTGCCAGCTCACCGCCTACAGGAACCAGCTCCTACAATGAGCAGTTCTTC. This sequence joins TRBV18 and TRBJ2-1, with D tentatively TRBD1 (5 bases). Germline CDR1 is KGHSH and CDR2 is LQKENI. V lost 3 bases and J 0 bases, leaving 15 bases between the germline ends. The CDR3 is 17 amino acids.

The chain joins TRBV7-8 to TRBJ2-3, with TRBD2 as a possible D gene (6 bases). The germline CDR1 and CDR2 sequences are SGHVS and FQNEAQ. The CDR3 length is 14 residues. V was pared by 2 bases and J by 2 bases, with 8 bases between. The CDR3 sequence: CASSLLANTDTQYF. The CDR3 DNA is TGTGCCAGCAGCTTACTAGCGAACACAGATACGCAGTATTTT.

In its sample, this clonotype was seen a few times. The chain links TRBV7-9 to TRBJ1-4; D remains ambiguous. The CDR3 contains 15 residues. Between the trimmed V and J ends, which lost 4 bases and 0 bases, there was a span of 9 bases. Germline CDR1 SEHNR, CDR2 FQNEAQ (reference sequence). This CDR3 reads CASSSGPTTNEKLFF. CDR3 sequence (DNA): TGTGCCAGCAGCTCCGGGCCGACAACTAATGAAAAACTGTTTTTT.

This clonotype was recorded many times. This chain connects TRBV9 to TRBJ2-7; tentatively, D is TRBD1 or TRBD2 (5 bases each). The CDR3 is 15 residues long. Looked up from germline, CDR1 is SGDLS and CDR2 is YYNGEE. Trimming stripped 3 bases from V and 0 bases from J, with 13 bases between. The CDR3 bases are TGTGCCAGCAGCGAGGGACCTTCTGGCTCCTACGAGCAGTACTTC. This gives the protein CASSEGPSGSYEQYF.

As DNA, the CDR3 is TGTGCCAGCAGCCCCCGTCTTTCTCGCGGAAACACCATATATTTT. It codes for CASSPRLSRGNTIYF. J is TRBJ1-3 and V is TRBV14, with D hard to call. CDR3 length: 15 amino acids. Per germline, CDR1 SGHDN and CDR2 FVKESK. V shed 4 bases and J shed 4 bases, with 14 bases lying between them.

This clonotype turned up a few times. The chain recombines TRBV3-1 with TRBJ2-1; TRBD2 aligns across 10 bases. Looked up from germline, CDR1 is LGHDT and CDR2 is YNNKEL (reference sequence). The ends lost 1 base at V and 8 bases at J; junction bases unmatched: 5. The CDR3 runs to 15 residues. The DNA for the CDR3 is TGTGCCAGCAGCCAAGGAACTAGCGGGGAGTATGAGCAGTTCTTC. It yields the protein CASSQGTSGEYEQFF.

The rearrangement joins TRBV20-1 to TRBJ1-1; the D is unclear. Trimming stripped 3 bases from V and 1 base from J, with 12 bases between. Per the germline V gene, CDR1 is DFQATT and CDR2 is SNEGSKA (reference sequence). The CDR3 length is 14 residues. The DNA for the CDR3 is TGCAGTGCTAGCCCGTACAGACAGAACACTGAAGCTTTCTTT. The encoded protein is CSASPYRQNTEAFF.

This clonotype was seen a few times. The chain is built from TRBV11-2 and TRBJ2-1, with D hard to call. The assigned J gene may be wrong: the sequence end matches TRBJ2-7 better. From germline, CDR1 is SGHAT and CDR2 FQNNGV. The CDR3 length is 15 residues. The CDR3: CASSSPRSGDLEQYF. Written as DNA, the CDR3 is TGTGCCAGCAGCTCCCCCCGGAGTGGGGATCTCGAGCAGTACTTC.

The chain carries TRBV29-1 and TRBJ2-1; possibly TRBD1 for D (6 bases). Deletions cut 6 bases from V and 4 bases from J, with 10 bases between. The germline CDR1 and CDR2 sequences are SQVTM and ANQGSEA. CDR3 size: 12 residues. Written as DNA, the CDR3 is TGCAGCGTGTCCGGACAGTACAATGAGCAGTTCTTC. It yields the protein CSVSGQYNEQFF.

This clonotype was seen ten or more times. One end of the junction fails to match germline, which may point to a read error. The chain combines TRBV6-5 with TRBJ1-2, with D perhaps matching TRBD1 (5 bases). The CDR3 is made up of 14 amino acids. In germline, CDR1 is MNHEY, CDR2 SVGAGI. CDR3 sequence: CASSNSGRGYGYTF. CDR3 in DNA: TGTGCCAGCAGTAACTCGGGACGGGGCTATGGCTACACCTTC.

This clonotype was seen repeatedly, ten times or more. V gene TRBV29-1 combines with J gene TRBJ2-7; D not resolved. From germline, CDR1 is SQVTM and CDR2 ANQGSEA. This CDR3 comprises 12 residues. Deletions cut 4 bases from V and 2 bases from J, with 9 bases between. DNA for the CDR3: TGCAGCGTTGCTGCCACAGCCTACGAGCAGTACTTC. Translated: CSVAATAYEQYF.

The chain joins TRBV14 to TRBJ2-1; TRBD1 matches 9 bases. Germline CDR1 and CDR2: SGHDN and FVKESK. V dropped 1 base and J dropped 6; count of bases not matched to a gene: 4. The CDR3 contains 15 residues. The CDR3 sequence is CASSQATGGFNEQFF. The CDR3 nucleotides read TGTGCCAGCAGCCAAGCGACAGGGGGATTCAATGAGCAGTTCTTC.

In its sample, this clonotype was seen many times. The rearrangement links TRBV3-1 to TRBJ2-7, with 12 bases lining up with TRBD2. This CDR3 region has 15 residues. Germline V gives CDR1 LGHDT, CDR2 YNNKEL (reference sequence). The V segment lost 5 bases and the J segment 3 bases; nucleotides outside the gene matches: 5. The CDR3 nucleotides are TGTGCCAGCAGCTCAGGACTAGCGGGAAACTACGAGCAGTACTTC. Its translation: CASSSGLAGNYEQYF.

This chain links TRBV7-2 with TRBJ2-5; no clear D gene. The DNA matches TRBJ2-7 better at its end, which makes the J call doubtful. CDR3 length: 14 amino acids. Per germline, CDR1 SGHTA and CDR2 FQGNSA. CDR3 DNA: TGTGCCAGCAGCTTAGATCGTAGTACGTACGAGCAGTACTTC. This codes for CASSLDRSTYEQYF.

V is TRBV29-1 and J is TRBJ1-4, with D unresolved. V lost 1 base and J lost 8, with 11 bases in between. Germline loops: CDR1 SQVTM, CDR2 ANQGSEA. The CDR3 contains 13 residues. The CDR3 DNA reads as TGCAGCGTTGAAGGATACGGAAGCGAAAAACTGTTTTTT. It specifies CSVEGYGSEKLFF.

This clonotype was seen at least ten times. The CDR3 reads CSVEVGRRDEQFF. The CDR3 bases are TGCAGCGTTGAAGTCGGGAGGAGAGATGAGCAGTTCTTC. The chain is built from TRBV29-1 and TRBJ2-5; 7 bases line up with TRBD2. The J call is in doubt because the DNA end fits TRBJ2-1 better. This CDR3 contains 13 residues. From germline, CDR1 is SQVTM and CDR2 ANQGSEA.

V gene TRBV20-1 combines with J gene TRBJ2-7; TRBD2 is a possible D gene (6 bases). CDR1 is DFQATT, CDR2 SNEGSKA, per germline (reference sequence). This CDR3 has 15 residues. The V end was cut by 0 bases, the J end by 2 bases, with 14 bases between. CDR3 DNA sequence: TGCAGTGCTAGAGATGTATTAGCGGATGCCTACGAGCAGTACTTC. Encoded protein: CSARDVLADAYEQYF.

This clonotype has more than one count but fewer than ten. The gene calls are TRBV7-3 and TRBJ1-4; D is unclear. CDR3 length equals 15 residues. Germline loops: CDR1 SGHTA, CDR2 FQGTGA. V lost 5 bases to trimming and J lost 8 bases, with 18 bases between them. CDR3 bases: TGTGCCAGCAGCCGCTCGGGTAGGGTCGGCGAAAAACTGTTTTTT. Translation: CASSRSGRVGEKLFF.

The chain uses TRBV21-1 and TRBJ2-7; TRBD1 was called by the table and not checked on the DNA. TRBV21-1 is termed a pseudogene. The CDR3 is made up of 15 amino acids. CDR3 sequence reads: CASSIGQGGRYEQYF. The CDR3 nucleotides read TGTGCCAGCAGCATTGGACAGGGGGGGAGGTACGAGCAGTACTTC.

This clonotype was found a few times. The V gene is TRBV7-8, the J gene TRBJ2-3; possibly TRBD1 or TRBD2 for D (5 bases each). Trimming shortened V by 5 bases and J by 0 bases, and 12 bases separated the two germline ends. The V gene's germline CDR1 is SGHVS and CDR2 FQNEAQ. This CDR3 is 15 amino acids long. CDR3 in amino acids: CASSPGAGSTDTQYF. The CDR3 DNA is TGTGCCAGCAGCCCCGGGGCTGGTAGCACAGATACGCAGTATTTT.

This chain links TRBV20-1 with TRBJ1-2; 7 nucleotides line up with TRBD1. Germline CDR1 reads DFQATT; CDR2 reads SNEGSKA (reference sequence). Trimming removed 2 bases from V and 2 bases from J; junction bases left unmatched: 2. The CDR3 is made up of 13 amino acids. CDR3 nucleotide sequence: TGCAGTGCTAGATCACAGGGGAACTATGGCTACACCTTC. Its translation: CSARSQGNYGYTF.

V and J are TRBV20-1 and TRBJ1-2; the D gene is possibly TRBD1 (6 bases). The CDR3 covers 13 residues. The ends were cut back, 2 bases at V and 3 bases at J, with 10 bases in the middle. The germline CDR1 and CDR2 sequences are DFQATT and SNEGSKA (reference sequence). In DNA form, the CDR3 reads TGCAGTGCTAGATCGGACAGCTACTATGGCTACACCTTC. It encodes CSARSDSYYGYTF.

This sequence joins TRBV6-2 or TRBV6-3 and TRBJ2-5, with 12 bases matching TRBD1. Germline V gene lookup returns CDR1 MNHEY and CDR2 SVGEGT. J was trimmed by 2 bases and V by 6 bases; bases with no gene match: 7. CDR3 length: 16 residues. Written as DNA, the CDR3 is TGTGCCAGCAGCAACGGGGACAGGGGGCGTCAAGAGACCCAGTACTTC. Its protein product is CASSNGDRGRQETQYF.